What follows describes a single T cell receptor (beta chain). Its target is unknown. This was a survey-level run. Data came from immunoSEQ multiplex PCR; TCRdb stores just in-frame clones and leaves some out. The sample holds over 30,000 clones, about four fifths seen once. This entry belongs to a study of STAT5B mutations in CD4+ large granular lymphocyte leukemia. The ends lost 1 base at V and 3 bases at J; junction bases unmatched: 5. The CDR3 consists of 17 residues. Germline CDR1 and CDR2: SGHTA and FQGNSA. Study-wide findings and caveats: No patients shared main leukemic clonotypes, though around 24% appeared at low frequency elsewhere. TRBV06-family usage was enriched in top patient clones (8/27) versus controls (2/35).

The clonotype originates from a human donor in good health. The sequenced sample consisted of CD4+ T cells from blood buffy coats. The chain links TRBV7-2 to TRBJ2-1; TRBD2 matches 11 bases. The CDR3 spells CASSLVGLAEYYNEQFF. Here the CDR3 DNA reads TGTGCCAGCAGCTTAGTGGGACTAGCGGAGTACTACAATGAGCAGTTCTTC. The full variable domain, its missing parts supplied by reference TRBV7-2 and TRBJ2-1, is GAGVSQSPSNKVTEKGKDVELRCDPISGHTALYWYRQSLGQGLEFLIYFQGNSAPDKSGLPSDRFSAERTGGSVSTLTIQRTQQEDSAVYLCASSLVGLAEYYNEQFFGPGTRLTVL.